This T cell receptor (beta chain) emerged from a study of blood T cell repertoires in COVID-19. Study-level background: The origin of the acute and convalescent COVID-19 samples was the United States, Italy and Spain.

Original processing methods: Researchers report that nucleated cell counts were estimated from reference gene primer amplification. Clones were read by immunoSEQ multiplex PCR, and TCRdb kept only the in-frame ones, dropping some. V, J and clone size are taken as reported in that table, and D and trimming were inferred from the DNA itself. The table lists about 210,000 clones, 65% to 85% of them singletons. Cohort placement rested on clinical history that participants reported themselves. The table lists this clone with a few counts. Germline V gene sequence: CDR1 SGHKS, CDR2 YYEKEE (reference sequence). This CDR3 spans 15 amino acids. V was trimmed by 4 bases and J by 4 bases, leaving 15 bases between them.

This receptor was identified in a young man with acute COVID-19. This sequence joins TRBV5-5 and TRBJ1-5; D perhaps matches TRBD1 (5 bases). The sequenced material came from PBMCs or T cells enriched from blood (not recorded which). Here the CDR3 DNA reads TGTGCCAGCAGCCCATGGGGGGACCGGAATCAGCCCCAGCATTTT. It encodes CASSPWGDRNQPQHF.